What follows describes a single T cell receptor beta chain. This sample stems from a study of shared clonotypes between healthy human individuals. CDR3 size: 16 residues. Germline V gene sequence: CDR1 LGHNA, CDR2 YSLEER. V shed 5 bases, J shed 6 bases, and the junction held 12 bases outside the gene matches. Clones were read by immunoSEQ multiplex PCR, and TCRdb kept only the in-frame ones, dropping some. The sample yields more than 450,000 clones, about four fifths seen once. The source material was PBMCs. The chain links TRBV4-3 to TRBJ2-2; TRBD2 aligns across 7 bases. The sequence was obtained from a woman between 40 and 55 years old in good health. Some clones in this sample may be carry-over from other donors' samples. This CDR3 is CASSKIAGLVPGELFF. The CDR3 DNA follows: TGCGCCAGCAGCAAAATAGCGGGTCTAGTCCCCGGGGAGCTGTTTTTT.